This is a list of T cell receptor beta chains from one sample in a study of T cell responses to AZD1222 COVID-19 vaccine. Profiled with immunoSEQ multiplex PCR; TCRdb holds only in-frame clones, not every one. The profile covers 150,000 or so clones, with about 92% appearing a single time and 9.1% taken by the ten largest. This specimen was peripheral blood, taken on day 0 of AZD1222 vaccination. The receptors stem from an adult in good health. CDR3s include the opening cysteine and the closing phenylalanine or tryptophan. Fields, in order: CDR3 protein, CDR3 DNA, clone size, V gene, CDR3 length, D gene, J gene. A D gene is named only where the DNA matches it firmly. Size tells how often a clone was seen (once, few, many) or the class of an expanded clone, and some rows leave it out.

CDR3: CASGPKGPYEQYF; DNA: TGTGCTAGTGGTCCGAAGGGACCCTACGAGCAGTACTTC; size: .; V: TRBV12-5; length: 13; D: .; J: TRBJ2-7
CDR3: CASTGTGGNTIYF; DNA: TGTGCCAGCACCGGGACAGGTGGAAACACCATATATTTT; size: .; V: TRBV6-5; length: 13; D: TRBD1; J: TRBJ1-3
CDR3: CASINGNRGGSPLHF; DNA: TGTGCCAGCATAAATGGGAACAGGGGAGGTTCACCCCTCCACTTT; size: .; V: TRBV2; length: 15; D: TRBD1; J: TRBJ1-6
CDR3: CASSVIARRAANYEQYF; DNA: TGTGCCAGCAGTGTTATTGCCAGGAGGGCCGCAAACTACGAGCAGTACTTC; size: .; V: TRBV28; length: 17; D: .; J: TRBJ2-7
CDR3: CASSLALGGPQETQYF; DNA: TGCGCCAGCAGCTTGGCCCTGGGGGGCCCACAAGAGACCCAGTACTTC; size: .; V: TRBV5-1; length: 16; D: .; J: TRBJ2-5
CDR3: CASSRLVGVGTEAFF; DNA: TGTGCCAGCAGCCGGCTCGTGGGGGTGGGCACTGAAGCTTTCTTT; size: once; V: TRBV7-9; length: 15; D: .; J: TRBJ1-1
CDR3: CASSAGDDYREQFF; DNA: TGTGCCAGCAGCGCCGGGGATGATTACAGGGAGCAGTTCTTC; size: .; V: TRBV6-4; length: 14; D: .; J: TRBJ2-1
CDR3: CAASYGDYGYTF; DNA: TGTGCCGCCTCGTATGGGGACTATGGCTACACCTTC; size: once; V: TRBV25-1; length: 12; D: .; J: TRBJ1-2
CDR3: CASSFAGGPSHEQFF; DNA: TGTGCCAGCAGCTTTGCGGGGGGGCCTTCCCATGAGCAGTTCTTC; size: few; V: TRBV7-9; length: 15; D: TRBD2; J: TRBJ2-1
CDR3: CASSPETGGMNTEAFF; DNA: TGTGCCAGTAGTCCAGAGACAGGGGGCATGAACACTGAAGCTTTCTTT; size: .; V: TRBV19; length: 16; D: TRBD1; J: TRBJ1-1
CDR3: CASSSVPLEGADTQYF; DNA: TGTGCCAGCAGCTCGGTCCCTCTAGAGGGGGCCGATACGCAGTATTTT; size: .; V: TRBV7-2; length: 16; D: TRBD1; J: TRBJ2-3
CDR3: CASSQEISARTEAFF; DNA: TGTGCCAGCAGCCAAGAGATCTCGGCGAGGACTGAAGCTTTCTTT; size: .; V: TRBV14; length: 15; D: .; J: TRBJ1-1
CDR3: CASSLDQSGSVLNTEAFF; DNA: TGTGCCAGCAGCTTAGATCAATCGGGGTCCGTCTTGAACACTGAAGCTTTCTTT; size: few; V: TRBV11-3; length: 18; D: .; J: TRBJ1-1
CDR3: CAWRDGTAAGSPLHF; DNA: TGTGCCTGGAGAGATGGGACGGCGGCAGGTTCACCCCTCCACTTT; size: .; V: TRBV30; length: 15; D: .; J: TRBJ1-6
CDR3: CASSLESPTAAHLHF; DNA: TGCGCCAGCAGCCTCGAGAGTCCCACCGCTGCTCACCTCCACTTT; size: once; V: TRBV4-1; length: 15; D: .; J: TRBJ1-6
CDR3: CASSSTGGTADTQYF; DNA: TGCGCCAGCAGCTCGACAGGAGGCACAGCAGATACGCAGTATTTT; size: .; V: TRBV5-1; length: 15; D: .; J: TRBJ2-3
CDR3: CASSQPGQGTYEQYF; DNA: TGTGCCAGCAGCCAACCAGGACAGGGTACCTACGAGCAGTACTTC; size: .; V: TRBV3-1/TRBV3-2; length: 15; D: TRBD1; J: TRBJ2-7
CDR3: CASSPSGTGVTEAFF; DNA: TGTGCCAGCAGTCCCTCCGGGACAGGGGTCACTGAAGCTTTCTTT; size: .; V: TRBV28; length: 15; D: TRBD1; J: TRBJ1-1